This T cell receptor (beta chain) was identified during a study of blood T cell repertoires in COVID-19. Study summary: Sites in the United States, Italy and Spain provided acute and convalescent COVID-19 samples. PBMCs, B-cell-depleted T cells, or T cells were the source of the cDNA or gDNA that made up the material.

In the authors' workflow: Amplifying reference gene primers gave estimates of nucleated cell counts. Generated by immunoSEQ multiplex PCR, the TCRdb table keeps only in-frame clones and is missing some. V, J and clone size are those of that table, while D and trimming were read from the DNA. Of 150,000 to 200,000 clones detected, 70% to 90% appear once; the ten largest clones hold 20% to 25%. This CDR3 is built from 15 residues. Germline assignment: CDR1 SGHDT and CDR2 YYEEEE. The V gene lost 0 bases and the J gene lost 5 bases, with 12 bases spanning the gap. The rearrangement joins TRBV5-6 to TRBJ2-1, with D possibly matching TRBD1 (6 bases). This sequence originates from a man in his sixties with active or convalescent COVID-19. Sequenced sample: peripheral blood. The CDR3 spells CASSLVQGYDNEQFF. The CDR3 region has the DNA TGTGCCAGCAGCTTGGTACAGGGATACGACAATGAGCAGTTCTTC.